One sample yielded the 20 T cell receptor beta chains listed below, sequenced in a study of PD-1 blockade in classical Hodgkin lymphoma. Brentuximab vedotin exposure varied among the patients, all of whom had relapsed after autologous stem cell transplantation. Only in-frame clones appear in the TCRdb table, and some are missing; sequencing was by immunoSEQ multiplex PCR. The table records tens of thousands of clones, 85% to 90% of them present only once. The specimen was peripheral blood mononuclear cells (PBMCs), collected before the second cycle of nivolumab. The receptors were gathered from a human donor with classical Hodgkin lymphoma.

The DNA of the CDR3 is TGTGCCATATCCAGGGGCAGCAATCAGCCCCAGCATTTT. It is translated as CAISRGSNQPQHF. The chain has TRBV6-4 and TRBJ1-5; perhaps TRBD1 as D (6 bases). This CDR3 comprises 13 residues. V dropped 10 bases and J dropped 1 base, with 11 bases sitting between them. Germline V gene sequence: CDR1 MRHNA, CDR2 SNTAGT.

CDR3 DNA sequence: TGCAGTGCTAGAGATGAGCCTGAAGCTTTCTTT. It encodes CSARDEPEAFF. This chain links TRBV20-1 with TRBJ1-1; D is unresolved. The CDR3 consists of 11 residues. V lost 0 bases and J lost 6, with 5 bases in between. Germline CDR1 and CDR2: DFQATT and SNEGSKA (reference sequence).

The gene calls are TRBV5-1 and TRBJ2-1, with D perhaps TRBD2 (6 bases). V lost 1 base and J 7 bases, leaving 12 bases between the germline ends. This CDR3 has 14 amino acids. Germline V gene lookup returns CDR1 SGHRS and CDR2 YFSETQ. The CDR3 loop is CASSLSTGLNEQFF. The DNA of the CDR3 is TGCGCCAGCAGCTTGTCTACAGGACTAAATGAGCAGTTCTTC.

V is TRBV7-9 and J is TRBJ1-6, with 8 bases that match TRBD1. The CDR3 loop spans 15 amino acids. Losses at the gene ends were 4 bases for V and 9 bases for J; bases not matched to a gene: 8. Per germline, CDR1 SEHNR and CDR2 FQNEAQ (reference sequence). CDR3 nucleotides: TGTGCCAGCAGCTACGGACAGGGAGGTGGTTCACCCCTCCACTTT. Its protein product is CASSYGQGGGSPLHF.

This chain connects TRBV19 to TRBJ1-3, with D unclear. There are 15 residues in the CDR3. The V end lost 3 bases, the J end lost 0 bases, and 9 bases lay between the germline ends. Per germline, CDR1 LNHDA and CDR2 SQIVND (reference sequence). CDR3 amino acids: CASSIDGRSGNTIYF. The CDR3 DNA is TGTGCCAGTAGTATCGACGGCCGCTCTGGAAACACCATATATTTT.

The rearrangement uses TRBV15 and TRBJ2-7; 11 bases match TRBD1. The CDR3 loop spans 16 amino acids. The germline V gene encodes CDR1 LNHNV and CDR2 YYDKDF (reference sequence). Trimming cost V 3 bases and J 4 bases; bases outside gene matches: 8. The CDR3 reads CATSRGGTGGSYEQYF. DNA for the CDR3: TGTGCCACCAGCAGGGGAGGGACAGGGGGAAGTTACGAGCAGTACTTC.

The chain carries TRBV4-2 and TRBJ2-3, with 7 bases fitting TRBD2. The CDR3 covers 15 residues. CDR1 LGHNA and CDR2 YNFKEQ come from the germline V gene. V lost 1 base to trimming and J lost 5 bases; unmatched junction nucleotides: 6. The CDR3 DNA sequence: TGTGCCAGCAGCCAAGGAACTAGCGAGGGAGATACGCAGTATTTT. It translates to CASSQGTSEGDTQYF.

The rearrangement joins TRBV11-3 to TRBJ2-5, with TRBD2 as a possible D gene (6 bases). The V and J ends lost 5 bases and 2 bases respectively, with 18 bases between them. The CDR3 spans 16 residues. Germline lookup yields CDR1 SGHNT and CDR2 YENEEA. The DNA of the CDR3 is TGTGCCAGCAGCCCGGGATTCGGGAGCGGGCAAGAGACCCAGTACTTC. This encodes CASSPGFGSGQETQYF. Full variable domain (remainder filled in from reference TRBV11-3 and TRBJ2-5): EAGVVQSPRYKIIEKKQPVAFWCNPISGHNTLYWYLQNLGQGPELLIRYENEEAVDDSQLPKDRFSAERLKGVDSTLKIQPAELGDSAVYLCASSPGFGSGQETQYFGPGTRLLVL.

The rearrangement links TRBV5-4 to TRBJ2-7; a weak D match, TRBD1 (5 bases). Germline-derived CDR1 and CDR2 are SGHNT and YYREEE (reference sequence). Between the trimmed V and J ends, which lost 4 bases and 0 bases, there was a span of 11 bases. CDR3 length: 14 amino acids. CDR3 DNA: TGTGCCAGCAGCACGACAGAGTTCTCCTACGAGCAGTACTTC. It encodes CASSTTEFSYEQYF.

V usage is TRBV28 and J usage is TRBJ1-1; D is perhaps TRBD1 (5 bases). V shed 8 bases and J shed 4 bases, with 20 bases lying between them. The CDR3 has 15 amino acids. Looked up from germline, CDR1 is MDHEN and CDR2 is SYDVKM. CDR3 amino acids: CASGLQVTALTEAFF. The DNA for the CDR3 is TGTGCCAGCGGACTACAGGTAACTGCCCTCACTGAAGCTTTCTTT.

The J gene is TRBJ2-3, the V gene TRBV14; D gene ambiguous. The CDR3 extends over 12 amino acids. Trimming left V 0 bases short and J 6 bases short, with 4 bases between. The germline V gene has CDR1 SGHDN and CDR2 FVKESK. The CDR3: CASSQESDTQYF. The CDR3 bases are TGTGCCAGCAGCCAAGAATCCGATACGCAGTATTTT. Full variable domain (remainder filled in from reference TRBV14 and TRBJ2-3): EAGVTQFPSHSVIEKGQTVTLRCDPISGHDNLYWYRRVMGKEIKFLLHFVKESKQDESGMPNNRFLAERTGGTYSTLKVQPAELEDSGVYFCASSQESDTQYFGPGTRLTVL.

This rearrangement joins TRBV5-6 to TRBJ1-2; possible D gene TRBD1, 5 bases. Germline CDR1 and CDR2: SGHDT and YYEEEE. This CDR3 has 13 residues. Trimming shortened V by 3 bases and J by 6 bases, and 12 bases separated the two germline ends. This CDR3 reads CASSSIGTDGYTF. CDR3 coding DNA: TGTGCCAGCAGCTCGATAGGGACCGATGGCTACACCTTC.

The rearrangement links TRBV15 to TRBJ1-4; D unclear. CDR1 is LNHNV and CDR2 is YYDKDF in the germline V gene (reference sequence). Trimming removed 5 bases from V and 0 bases from J, with 7 bases in between. CDR3 length: 14 residues. The CDR3 spells CATSFFPTNEKLFF. Here the CDR3 DNA reads TGTGCCACCAGCTTCTTCCCAACTAATGAAAAACTGTTTTTT.

The chain has TRBV27 and TRBJ2-1, with D perhaps given as TRBD1 or TRBD2 (5 bases each). The germline V and J ends were trimmed by 5 bases and 7 bases, with 15 bases remaining between them. Germline CDR1 reads MNHEY; CDR2 reads SMNVEV (reference sequence). The CDR3 consists of 14 residues. DNA for the CDR3: TGTGCCAGCAGTCCACGACTGGGACCGAATGAGCAGTTCTTC. Translated, it gives CASSPRLGPNEQFF.

This rearrangement joins TRBV28 to TRBJ2-2; TRBD1 matches 7 bases. The CDR3 has 20 amino acids. Trimming took 4 bases from V and 3 from J; bases not matched to a gene: 20. Germline-derived CDR1 and CDR2 are MDHEN and SYDVKM. CDR3 residues: CASSSYRGDRDGSDTGELFF. The CDR3 nucleotides are TGTGCCAGCAGTTCCTATAGGGGAGACAGGGATGGCTCGGACACCGGGGAGCTGTTTTTT.

The chain employs TRBV4-2 and TRBJ2-1, with D perhaps matching TRBD2 (5 bases). In germline, CDR1 is LGHNA, CDR2 YNFKEQ. This CDR3 comprises 16 residues. V lost 5 bases and J 6 bases, leaving 20 bases between the germline ends. The CDR3 loop is CASSNEDSTGFNEQFF. The CDR3 DNA follows: TGTGCCAGCAGCAACGAGGACTCCACTGGATTCAATGAGCAGTTCTTC.

The V and J genes are TRBV6-1 and TRBJ2-1; D ambiguous. V lost 6 bases, J lost 2 bases, and 14 bases lay in between. The V gene's germline CDR1 is MNHNS and CDR2 SASEGT. The CDR3 extends over 15 amino acids. The CDR3 DNA reads as TGTGCCAGCAGGGCCTGGCCAGCCACCTACAATGAGCAGTTCTTC. This codes for CASRAWPATYNEQFF.

This clone was picked up one time. CDR3 protein: CASSQMGQVNTEAFF. In DNA form, the CDR3 reads TGCGCCAGCAGCCAGATGGGACAGGTGAACACTGAAGCTTTCTTT. V gene TRBV4-1 combines with J gene TRBJ1-1; the match to TRBD1 covers 8 bases. There are 15 residues in the CDR3. Germline CDR1 and CDR2: MGHRA and YSYEKL. The J segment lost 0 bases and the V segment lost 3 bases, leaving 3 bases of the junction unmatched.

The rearrangement uses TRBV27 and TRBJ2-1, with TRBD2 as a possible D gene (5 bases). V was shortened by 3 bases and J by 10 bases, with 13 bases between the two germline ends. This CDR3 region has 13 residues. The germline gives CDR1 MNHEY, CDR2 SMNVEV (reference sequence). The CDR3 region is CASSLARESEQFF. The CDR3 region has the DNA TGTGCCAGCAGTTTGGCCCGGGAAAGCGAGCAGTTCTTC.

The rearrangement links TRBV5-1 to TRBJ2-2, with D unresolved. The CDR3 is 12 residues long. CDR1 is SGHRS and CDR2 is YFSETQ in the germline V gene. V lost 7 bases and J 6 bases, leaving 10 bases between the germline ends. The chain's CDR3 is CASRSVAGELFF. The CDR3 DNA sequence: TGCGCCAGCCGATCTGTTGCCGGGGAGCTGTTTTTT.